This T cell receptor (beta chain) was sequenced for a study of blood T cell repertoires in COVID-19. Looking at the study overall: Both acute and convalescent COVID-19 samples were obtained from the United States, Italy and Spain. Sources were T cells, B-cell-depleted T cells, or PBMCs; the material itself was cDNA or gDNA.

The CDR3 contains 12 residues. CDR1 is LNHDA and CDR2 is SQIVND in the germline V gene (reference sequence). The germline V and J ends were trimmed by 3 bases and 8 bases, with 10 bases remaining between them. In the study's own analysis: Using reference gene primer amplification, nucleated cell counts were estimated. Here immunoSEQ multiplex PCR was the method, and the copy in TCRdb shows in-frame clones only, minus some. Clone size and V and J calls were adopted from that table, with D and trimming inferred from the DNA. The sample has about 110,000 clones, about 80% seen once. The receptor comes from a woman aged 50 to 60 with acute or convalescent COVID-19. The chain links TRBV19 to TRBJ1-2, with D uncertain. Material: peripheral blood. This CDR3 reads CASSIEGLGYTF. The CDR3 bases are TGTGCCAGTAGTATTGAGGGTTTGGGCTACACCTTC. Full variable domain (rest looked up from reference TRBV19 and TRBJ1-2): DGGITQSPKYLFRKEGQNVTLSCEQNLNHDAMYWYRQDPGQGLRLIYYSQIVNDFQKGDIAEGYSVSREKKESFPLTVTSAQKNPTAFYLCASSIEGLGYTFGSGTRLTVV.